The 11 T cell receptor beta chains below were found in one sample sequenced in a study of tumor-infiltrating lymphocytes in primary liver carcinoma. From roughly 470 ng total RNA, TCR beta cDNA was generated with a primer in the constant region. Investigators got TCR beta libraries out of three nested multiplex PCR rounds, done with slightly modified ARM-PCR. Forward primers for TRBV1-TRBV30 and a C-beta reverse primer served the first two PCR rounds, at around 11 cycles each. One entry per CDR3 protein results from TCRdb running MiXCR on the multiplex PCR reads. The sample consists of 65,000 to 90,000 distinct CDR3 sequences, 72% of them appearing once. Co-extraction of both nucleic acids (RNA and DNA) used roughly 19-33 mg of unsorted bulk tissue. The sequenced material came from liver tumor tissue from sampling region 1. Subset in this sample: tumor region T1, superior pole. The receptors shown here come from a man aged 40-55 years with primary liver carcinoma and hepatitis B virus infection.

With regard to this clonotype: The junction departs from germline at one end; a sequencing error may be responsible. The CDR3 coding sequence is TGTGCCAACAGCTTTGTCAGCTACAATGAGCAGTTCTTC. It codes for CANSFVSYNEQFF. The V call is TRBV11-3, the J call TRBJ2-1; D unclear. This CDR3 is built from 13 residues. Germline values: CDR1 SGHNT, CDR2 YENEEA.

On this clonotype itself: The junction shows a germline mismatch at one end, possibly a read error. CDR3 in amino acids: CASNQVRYGANVLTF. CDR3 in DNA: TGCGCCAGCAACCAAGTCCGATATGGGGCCAACGTCCTGACTTTC. The rearrangement joins TRBV4-1 to TRBJ2-6; D gene uncertain. CDR1 is MGHRA, CDR2 YSYEKL, per germline. The CDR3 totals 15 residues.

On this clonotype itself: A junction end diverges from the germline sequence, so it may reflect a read error. The chain employs TRBV6-1 and TRBJ1-2; D is unresolved. Germline CDR1 is MNHNS and CDR2 is SASEGT. This CDR3 is built from 12 residues. The CDR3 loop reads CASGELGFGYTF. CDR3 bases: TGTGCCAGCGGTGAACTTGGTTTTGGCTATACCTTC.

The chain links TRBV4-2 to TRBJ2-2; D gene unclear. CDR3 size: 16 residues. Deletions cut 4 bases from V and 2 bases from J, with 14 bases between. Germline CDR1 LGHNA, CDR2 YNFKEQ. The CDR3 reads CASSLDANDNTGELFF. In DNA, the CDR3 is TGTGCCAGCAGCCTGGATGCAAACGATAACACCGGGGAGCTGTTTTTT.

Points on this clonotype: A read error may account for a junction end that differs from germline. V is TRBV29-1 and J is TRBJ2-3, with 8 nucleotides matching TRBD1. In germline, CDR1 is SQVTM, CDR2 ANQGSEA. The CDR3 totals 16 residues. CDR3 sequence: CSVLNGQGASTDAQYF. DNA for the CDR3: TGCAGCGTTTTGAACGGACAGGGCGCTAGCACAGATGCGCAGTATTTT.

Comments on this clonotype: Its ends do not fully match the called genes, so a read error is possible. J is TRBJ1-1 and V is TRBV14; D not resolved. Germline V gives CDR1 SGHDN, CDR2 FVKESK. The CDR3 is 12 residues long. CDR3 protein: CTSNQDRAEAFF. The CDR3 nucleotides read TGTACCAGTAACCAAGACCGGGCTGAAGCTTTCTTT.

For this clonotype: A junction boundary mismatches the germline segment, possibly from a read error. The chain joins TRBV11-2 to TRBJ2-7; no firm D call. The germline V gene encodes CDR1 SGHAT and CDR2 FQNNGV. The CDR3 spans 14 residues. DNA for the CDR3: TGTACCAGCAGCTTAATCGACGGAGCCTACGAACAGTACTTC. Translated, it gives CTSSLIDGAYEQYF.

This chain joins TRBV29-1 and TRBJ2-1, with a possible D match to TRBD2 (5 bases). Trimming took 6 bases from V and 8 from J, leaving 20 bases between them. CDR3 size: 14 residues. Looked up from germline, CDR1 is SQVTM and CDR2 is ANQGSEA. CDR3 sequence: CSVDGSNGMDEQFF. The CDR3, as DNA: TGCAGCGTAGATGGGTCTAACGGGATGGATGAGCAGTTCTTC.

In the case of this clonotype: Its ends do not fully match the called genes, so a read error is possible. The V gene is TRBV11-3, the J gene TRBJ1-5; D remains ambiguous. The CDR3 spans 15 residues. Germline CDR1 reads SGHNT; CDR2 reads YENEEA. CDR3 sequence: CASTFQAASNQPQHF. The CDR3, as DNA: TGTGCTAGCACCTTCCAGGCCGCCAGCAATCAGCCCCAGCATTTT.

This clonotype was detected a few times. A junction end diverges from the germline sequence, so it may reflect a read error. The chain uses TRBV11-2 and TRBJ1-1, with D tentatively TRBD1 (5 bases). Germline V gene lookup returns CDR1 SGHAT and CDR2 FQNNGV. This CDR3 contains 12 residues. CDR3 in DNA: TGTGCCAGCAGGCTGACGGGGACTGAAGCTTCCTTT. It encodes CASRLTGTEASF.

On this clonotype itself: Because the CDR3 is missing its conserved closing phenylalanine or tryptophan, this is likely a read error. This chain links TRBV4-2 with TRBJ1-5; no clear D. Per the germline V gene, CDR1 is LGHNA and CDR2 is YNFKEQ. This CDR3 spans 16 amino acids. The CDR3 sequence: CANSQDGLQPNRPQHL. CDR3 coding DNA: TGTGCCAACAGCCAAGATGGGCTACAGCCGAATCGGCCCCAGCATCTT.